This T cell receptor (beta chain) was obtained from a study of blood T cell repertoires in COVID-19. Overall study context: Sources were T cells, B-cell-depleted T cells, or PBMCs; the material itself was cDNA or gDNA.

In the study's own analysis: Nucleated cell counts were estimated from reference gene primer amplification. Sequencing was performed with immunoSEQ multiplex PCR; in TCRdb, only in-frame clones are kept and a portion is missing. The V and J calls and clone size are taken from that table; D and trimming were inferred from the DNA. Found here are 200,000 to 250,000 clones, roughly 85% of them singletons; the top ten hold 15% to 20%. Participants had their cohort set by participant-reported clinical history. Each recovered donor of Cohort 3 presented with two negative PCRs, clearance, or symptom resolution. Trimming shortened V by 3 bases and J by 4 bases, and 16 bases separated the two germline ends. Germline lookup yields CDR1 SGHRS and CDR2 YFSETQ. This CDR3 has 15 amino acids.

The rearrangement joins TRBV5-1 to TRBJ1-1; a weak D match, TRBD1 (6 bases). Sequenced input: PBMCs or T cells enriched from blood (not recorded which). The sequence came from a middle-aged man who had recovered from COVID-19. For the CDR3, the DNA is TGCGCCAGCAGCTCCGTCAGGGGCTTGCGCACTGAAGCTTTCTTT. Translation gives CASSSVRGLRTEAFF.